These 6 T cell receptor beta chains came from one sample sequenced in a study of blood T cell repertoires in COVID-19. Sequenced by immunoSEQ multiplex PCR; TCRdb stores in-frame clones only, minus some. Found here are about 55,000 clones, around 86% of them singletons; the top ten hold 1.9%. Sequencing input: peripheral blood. All receptors come from an older woman with acute or convalescent COVID-19.

The sample holds one count of this clone. This sequence joins TRBV5-4 and TRBJ2-1, with 8 bases matching TRBD2. V lost 1 base to trimming and J lost 7 bases; unmatched junction nucleotides: 7. Germline V gives CDR1 SGHNT, CDR2 YYREEE (reference sequence). This CDR3 is 15 amino acids long. The CDR3 reads CASSLRTGGHNEQFF. The CDR3 bases are TGTGCCAGCAGCTTGAGGACGGGAGGGCATAATGAGCAGTTCTTC.

The J gene is TRBJ2-7, the V gene TRBV27, with 7 bases lining up with TRBD2. Germline V CDR1 and CDR2: MNHEY, SMNVEV (reference sequence). The CDR3 sequence is 15 residues long. The ends lost 3 bases at V and 2 bases at J; junction bases unmatched: 7. CDR3 nucleotides: TGTGCCAGCAGTTTTGGAGGTGGGAGGGCCTACGAGCAGTACTTC. The encoded protein is CASSFGGGRAYEQYF.

The chain employs TRBV9 and TRBJ1-2, with TRBD1 matching 8 bases. CDR3 size: 16 residues. Germline CDR1 and CDR2: SGDLS and YYNGEE. The J segment lost 5 bases and the V segment lost 7 bases, leaving 16 bases of the junction unmatched. The CDR3 coding sequence is TGTGCCAGCTCTAGGGCTGGACAGGGTCGGAGTTATGGCTACACCTTC. It is translated as CASSRAGQGRSYGYTF.

This chain joins TRBV30 and TRBJ1-3, with TRBD1 identical over 7 bases. J was trimmed by 1 base and V by 3 bases; bases with no gene match: 3. The CDR3 is 14 residues long. CDR1 GTSNPN and CDR2 SVGIG come from the germline V gene (reference sequence). The DNA of the CDR3 is TGTGCCTGGAGAATCAGGGGGTCTGGAAACACCATATATTTT. Amino acid sequence: CAWRIRGSGNTIYF.

V usage is TRBV7-2 and J usage is TRBJ2-2, with TRBD1 as a possible D gene (5 bases). The germline gives CDR1 SGHTA, CDR2 FQGNSA. There are 17 residues in the CDR3. Trimming stripped 0 bases from V and 1 base from J, with 12 bases between. CDR3 in amino acids: CASSLAQGRKNTGELFF. In nucleotides, the CDR3 is TGTGCCAGCAGCTTAGCCCAGGGCAGGAAGAACACCGGGGAGCTGTTTTTT.

This clone was recorded once. The chain carries TRBV5-8 and TRBJ2-1, with TRBD2 matching over 9 bases. Germline trimming cut 0 bases from V and 7 bases from J; bases unmatched to any gene: 5. The CDR3 is 15 amino acids. CDR1 and CDR2 from the germline V gene are SGHTS and YDEGEE. This chain's CDR3 is CASSLGRGGVNEQFF. For the CDR3, the DNA is TGTGCCAGCAGCTTGGGGCGGGGGGGCGTGAATGAGCAGTTCTTC.